This T cell receptor (beta chain) was observed in a study of spatial heterogeneity in lung cancer. The presence of a unique molecular identifier marked each TCR cDNA molecule. TCRdb used MiXCR to reprocess the 5' RACE reads, holding one entry per CDR3 protein. The sample has around 5,000 distinct CDR3 sequences; more than 4% are singletons. Germline assignment: CDR1 SGHTA and CDR2 FQGNSA. This CDR3 spans 15 amino acids. Sample time point: sample taken at primary tumor resection. The table lists this clonotype with many counts. A much larger clone is a single base away; this may be a read error. The TCR comes from a female donor with early-stage non-small cell lung cancer. The J gene is TRBJ1-2, the V gene TRBV7-2; 7 positions agree with TRBD1. Sequences were derived from normal lung tissue next to the tumor, sampled at surgery. The CDR3 here is CASSLSRGTGIGYNF. The CDR3 DNA follows: TGTGCCAGCAGTCTATCCAGGGGGACGGGAATAGGCTACAACTTC.